These 7 T cell receptor beta chains originate from one sample sequenced in a study of Ad26.COV2.S vaccination and SARS-CoV-2 variants. The table came from immunoSEQ multiplex PCR; TCRdb's copy has only in-frame clones and leaves some out. This repertoire shows 400,000 to 450,000 clones, roughly 90% found once; its top ten account for approximately 1.7%. This sample's treatment: about 20 received Ad26.COV2.S at low or high dose, single or two shots; several received placebo; per-sample allocation not given. Collection of samples fell on day 63 after the first vaccine or placebo injection. The sequences come from peripheral blood, collected in a trial of Ad26.COV2.S vaccine versus placebo. These receptors were obtained from a person aged 18 to 65 who received the Ad26.COV2.S COVID-19 vaccine or a placebo.

This chain connects TRBV5-5 to TRBJ2-7; D unresolved. Germline V gene lookup returns CDR1 SGHKS and CDR2 YYEKEE (reference sequence). The CDR3 extends over 14 amino acids. Trimming shortened V by 0 bases and J by 0 bases, and 7 bases separated the two germline ends. This chain's CDR3 is CASSLALNSYEQYF. The CDR3 coding sequence is TGTGCCAGCAGCTTGGCCCTGAACTCCTACGAGCAGTACTTC.

This chain connects TRBV25-1 to TRBJ2-2; a possible D gene is TRBD2 (6 bases). Trimming cost V 8 bases and J 6 bases, with 16 bases left between them. The CDR3 has 14 residues. Germline V gene data show CDR1 as MGHDK and CDR2 as SYGVNS. The DNA for the CDR3 is TGTGCCAGCCACCCGGTCGGAGGGCCCGGGGAGCTGTTTTTT. As protein: CASHPVGGPGELFF.

This clone came up once. The chain joins TRBV7-2 to TRBJ1-2; the D is unclear. Deletions cut 5 bases from V and 5 bases from J, with 15 bases between. Per germline, CDR1 SGHTA and CDR2 FQGNSA. This CDR3 region has 14 residues. This CDR3 reads CASSPAGIWYGYTF. CDR3 DNA sequence: TGTGCCAGCAGCCCCGCGGGTATTTGGTATGGCTACACCTTC.

The chain employs TRBV5-1 and TRBJ2-3; perhaps D is TRBD1 or TRBD2 (6 bases each). Germline V gene sequence: CDR1 SGHRS, CDR2 YFSETQ. Trimming shortened V by 0 bases and J by 5 bases, and 28 bases separated the two germline ends. CDR3 length equals 20 residues. CDR3 DNA sequence: TGCGCCAGCAGCTTGGAAGGGGCGGCGACACAGGGAGGTTTGGGAGATACGCAGTATTTT. Its translation: CASSLEGAATQGGLGDTQYF.

J is TRBJ2-5 and V is TRBV14; D gene uncertain. Between the trimmed V and J ends, which lost 0 bases and 5 bases, there was a span of 4 bases. Germline V gives CDR1 SGHDN, CDR2 FVKESK. The CDR3 extends over 12 amino acids. The DNA for the CDR3 is TGTGCCAGCAGCCAAGAACGGGAGACCCAGTACTTC. This sequence encodes CASSQERETQYF.

V and J are TRBV7-9 and TRBJ2-1; D remains ambiguous. The V end lost 8 bases, the J end lost 5 bases, and 16 bases lay between the germline ends. The CDR3 covers 14 residues. The V gene's germline CDR1 is SEHNR and CDR2 FQNEAQ (reference sequence). The CDR3 bases are TGTGCCAGCGGGTTGTCGGCTACCCACAATGAGCAGTTCTTC. Protein: CASGLSATHNEQFF.

This clone appeared a single time. The J gene is TRBJ2-7, the V gene TRBV18; 7 nucleotides match TRBD2. In germline, CDR1 is KGHSH, CDR2 LQKENI. With 2 bases clipped from V and 0 bases from J, the junction kept 4 bases outside the gene matches. This CDR3 region has 15 residues. CDR3 protein: CASSPARDYSYEQYF. CDR3 bases: TGTGCCAGCTCACCAGCCCGGGACTACTCCTACGAGCAGTACTTC.